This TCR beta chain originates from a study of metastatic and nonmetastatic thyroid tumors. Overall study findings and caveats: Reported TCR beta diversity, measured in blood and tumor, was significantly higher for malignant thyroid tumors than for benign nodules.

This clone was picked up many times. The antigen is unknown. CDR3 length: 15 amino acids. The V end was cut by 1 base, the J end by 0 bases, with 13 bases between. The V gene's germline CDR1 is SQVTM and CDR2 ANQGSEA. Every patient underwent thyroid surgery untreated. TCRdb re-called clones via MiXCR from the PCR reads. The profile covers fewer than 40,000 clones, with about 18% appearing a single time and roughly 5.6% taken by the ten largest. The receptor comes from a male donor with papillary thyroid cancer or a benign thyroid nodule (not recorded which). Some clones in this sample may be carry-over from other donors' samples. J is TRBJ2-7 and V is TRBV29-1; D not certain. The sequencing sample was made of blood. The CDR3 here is CSVEGTDGFSYEQYF. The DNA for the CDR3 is TGCAGCGTTGAAGGGACCGATGGCTTCTCCTACGAGCAGTACTTC.